This T cell receptor (beta chain) is from a study of beta chain features in type 1 diabetes. For the study at large: Cell yields, age and gender were similar between patients and healthy donors.

Sequenced material consisted of expressed TCRB transcripts (all of the isolated RNA was reverse transcribed). Around 3.9 million reads on average were seen across naive, central memory and regulatory T cell samples. Profiling relied on immunoSEQ multiplex PCR, and the TCRdb table lists in-frame clones only, not all of them. The sample includes almost 350,000 clones, less than 9.5% of them seen just once. The CDR3 length is 13 residues. Germline CDR1 and CDR2: SGHNT and YYREEE (reference sequence). Trimming shortened V by 4 bases and J by 4 bases, and 10 bases separated the two germline ends. On average, the one heparinised blood draw given by each donor was approximately 100 mL. Markers CD45RO/CCR7/CD25/CD127/CD95/CD27 served to sort CD4+ naive, central memory, regulatory and stem cell-like memory cells.

The sequence was collected from a woman aged 18-29 years in good health. The sequenced material came from central memory CD4+ T cells from blood. V and J are TRBV5-4 and TRBJ2-3; possibly TRBD1 for D (6 bases). Here the CDR3 reads CASSATGADTQYF. The CDR3 nucleotides read TGTGCCAGCAGCGCGACAGGAGCAGATACGCAGTATTTT.